The 27 T cell receptor beta chains listed next were all sequenced from one sample in a study of T cells in Graves' hyperthyroidism and ophthalmopathy. It was RNA transcripts that yielded the amplified TCR beta CDR3 regions. The TCR CDR3 was amplified in a first-round RT-PCR using the HTBI primer set. TCRdb re-derived calls from the multiplex PCR reads in MiXCR, one entry per CDR3 protein. The sample carries about 360,000 distinct CDR3 sequences, approximately 13% recorded once. Sequencing input: blood. The receptors here all came from a woman between 18 and 30 years old with Graves' hyperthyroidism.

In this sample, this clonotype turned up a few times. The chain uses TRBV5-6 and TRBJ2-5; tentatively, D is TRBD2 (5 bases). The length of the CDR3 is 13 residues. Germline V CDR1 and CDR2: SGHDT, YYEEEE. V gave up 6 bases and J gave up 5 bases, with 14 bases separating them. The CDR3 loop is CASILGRGETQYF. The CDR3 DNA follows: TGTGCCAGCATTCTAGGGAGAGGGGAGACCCAGTACTTC.

This clonotype has only a few counts. V is TRBV3-1 and J is TRBJ1-2; D is unresolved. Germline lookup yields CDR1 LGHDT and CDR2 YNNKEL (reference sequence). V dropped 1 base and J dropped 5 bases, with 11 bases sitting between them. This CDR3 has 14 amino acids. CDR3 region: CASSQAYGSYGYTF. DNA of the CDR3: TGTGCCAGCAGCCAAGCCTACGGCTCTTATGGCTACACCTTC.

This clonotype appeared many times. The chain uses TRBV28 and TRBJ2-1; the D call may be TRBD1 or TRBD2 (6 bases each). This CDR3 has 15 residues. V was pared by 7 bases and J by 1 base, with 14 bases between. CDR1 MDHEN and CDR2 SYDVKM come from the germline V gene. CDR3 nucleotide sequence: TGTGCCAGCAAGCCCACGGGGGCTTCCTACAATGAGCAGTTCTTC. Its translation is CASKPTGASYNEQFF.

This clonotype was detected ten times or more. The CDR3: CASSPPGVLQNQPQHF. CDR3 nucleotides: TGTGCCAGCTCTCCGCCAGGGGTCTTGCAAAATCAGCCCCAGCATTTT. V and J are TRBV18 and TRBJ1-5; D is possibly TRBD1 (6 bases). This CDR3 has 16 residues. V lost 6 bases to trimming and J lost 4 bases, with 19 bases between them. Per the germline V gene, CDR1 is KGHSH and CDR2 is LQKENI.

This clonotype showed up many times. The chain couples TRBV20-1 to TRBJ2-3, with TRBD2 matching over 10 bases. The V and J ends lost 5 bases and 2 bases, in that order; junction bases with no gene match: 10. Germline V lookup: CDR1 DFQATT, CDR2 SNEGSKA (reference sequence). The CDR3 is 16 amino acids. CDR3 in amino acids: CSAPNLLAGNTDTQYF. DNA of the CDR3: TGCAGTGCTCCCAACCTACTAGCGGGAAACACAGATACGCAGTATTTT.

This clonotype was counted only a few times. The rearrangement joins TRBV6-4 to TRBJ2-1, with 7 positions matching TRBD2. Germline CDR1 is MRHNA and CDR2 is SNTAGT. Germline trimming cut 0 bases from V and 6 bases from J; bases unmatched to any gene: 5. The CDR3 has 15 amino acids. The DNA for the CDR3 is TGTGCCAGCAGTGACTCAGGGGCGGGAGTCAATGAGCAGTTCTTC. Protein sequence: CASSDSGAGVNEQFF.

This clonotype was counted at least ten times. The chain uses TRBV6-1 and TRBJ1-2; the D is unclear. CDR1 and CDR2 from the germline V gene are MNHNS and SASEGT. V was trimmed by 3 bases and J by 4 bases, leaving 6 bases between them. This CDR3 contains 12 residues. CDR3: CASSDNSYGYTF. The DNA for the CDR3 is TGTGCCAGCAGTGATAACAGCTATGGCTACACCTTC.

This clonotype appeared many times. The J gene is TRBJ2-4, the V gene TRBV30; D is perhaps TRBD2 (6 bases). Deletions cut 1 base from V and 5 bases from J, with 18 bases between. This CDR3 spans 16 amino acids. From germline, CDR1 is GTSNPN and CDR2 SVGIG (reference sequence). The CDR3 region is CAWSGRGLSPQNIQYF. In DNA, the CDR3 is TGTGCCTGGAGTGGTAGGGGACTGTCTCCTCAAAACATTCAGTACTTC.

This clonotype showed up many times. CDR3 nucleotide sequence: TGCAGTGCCGAGGGCTCCCGAAGGAATGAGCAGTTCTTC. It yields the protein CSAEGSRRNEQFF. The chain couples TRBV20-1 to TRBJ2-1, with a possible D match to TRBD2 (5 bases). The CDR3 is 13 residues long. Trimming took off 6 bases at V and 7 bases at J, with 16 bases between the two ends. The germline gives CDR1 DFQATT, CDR2 SNEGSKA (reference sequence).

This clonotype was observed a handful of times. V is TRBV28 and J is TRBJ2-7, with 10 positions matching TRBD2. CDR3 length equals 17 residues. Germline V gives CDR1 MDHEN, CDR2 SYDVKM. The V segment lost 6 bases and the J segment 0 bases; nucleotides outside the gene matches: 11. The CDR3 is CASSLSGTSVDSYEQYF. In DNA form, the CDR3 reads TGTGCCAGCAGCCTATCAGGGACTAGCGTTGACTCCTACGAGCAGTACTTC.

This clonotype was seen repeatedly, ten times or more. The rearrangement links TRBV20-1 to TRBJ2-3; 7 bases are shared with TRBD2. The CDR3 contains 16 residues. V trimming: 0 bases; J trimming: 5 bases; junction bases outside the gene matches: 11. The germline gives CDR1 DFQATT, CDR2 SNEGSKA (reference sequence). Here the CDR3 reads CSARDLRGSGEDTQYF. CDR3 bases: TGCAGTGCTAGAGATCTCCGCGGGAGTGGGGAAGATACGCAGTATTTT.

The table lists this clonotype with many counts. The chain employs TRBV7-2 and TRBJ2-1, with a weak D call TRBD1 (5 bases). Germline CDR1 SGHTA, CDR2 FQGNSA. This CDR3 has 14 amino acids. V was cut by 3 bases and J by 1 base, with 7 bases left in between. The CDR3 bases are TGTGCCAGCAGCTTGAGACAGTCCTACAATGAGCAGTTCTTC. Translation: CASSLRQSYNEQFF.

This clonotype occurred many times. The chain carries TRBV7-8 and TRBJ2-5, with D possibly matching TRBD2 (5 bases). With 6 bases removed from V and 4 bases from J, the gap between germline ends came to 18 bases. CDR1 and CDR2 from the germline V gene are SGHVS and FQNEAQ. The CDR3 runs 15 residues. CDR3 residues: CASRGRRFGGETQYF. Written as DNA, the CDR3 is TGTGCCAGCAGGGGTAGACGGTTCGGAGGAGAGACCCAGTACTTC. The variable domain in full, completed from reference TRBV7-8 and TRBJ2-5, reads GAGVSQSPRYKVAKRGQDVALRCDPISGHVSLFWYQQALGQGPEFLTYFQNEAQLDKSGLPSDRFFAERPEGSVSTLKIQRTQQEDSAVYLCASRGRRFGGETQYFGPGTRLLVL.

Remarks on this clonotype: A much bigger clone sits one base away, suggesting this may be a read error. The conserved phenylalanine or tryptophan normally closing the CDR3 is absent here, so this likely arose from a read error. The chain employs TRBV9 and TRBJ1-2; D gene uncertain. The CDR3 is made up of 13 amino acids. Trimming left V 5 bases short and J 7 bases short, with 15 bases between. Per germline, CDR1 SGDLS and CDR2 YYNGEE. CDR3 DNA sequence: TGTGCCAGCAGTGAGGACGGTCGGCGTGGCTACACCTTG. As protein: CASSEDGRRGYTL.

This clonotype was recorded many times. The chain carries TRBV6-2 or TRBV6-3 and TRBJ1-4; no firm D call. The CDR3 contains 16 residues. Trimming stripped 2 bases from V and 0 bases from J, with 10 bases between. Germline V CDR1 and CDR2: MNHEY, SVGEGT. The CDR3 protein is CASSYVSTATNEKLFF. DNA of the CDR3: TGTGCCAGCAGTTACGTGTCGACTGCAACTAATGAAAAACTGTTTTTT.

The rearrangement joins TRBV9 to TRBJ2-6; maybe TRBD1 (6 bases). This CDR3 spans 17 amino acids. Trimming left V 4 bases short and J 2 bases short, with 16 bases between. Germline V lookup: CDR1 SGDLS, CDR2 YYNGEE. The CDR3 bases are TGTGCCAGCAGCACCACGCCCGACAGGACTGGGGCCAACGTCCTGACTTTC. Translating it yields CASSTTPDRTGANVLTF.

Many counts were recorded for this clonotype. The chain recombines TRBV3-1 with TRBJ1-2; 9 nucleotides line up with TRBD1. With 1 base clipped from V and 7 bases from J, the junction kept 1 base outside the gene matches. Germline CDR1 and CDR2: LGHDT and YNNKEL (reference sequence). The CDR3 runs to 13 residues. CDR3: CASSQGQGGGYTF. CDR3 coding DNA: TGTGCCAGCAGCCAAGGACAGGGGGGTGGCTACACCTTC.

This clonotype came up a few times. The conserved phenylalanine or tryptophan is not found at the CDR3 terminus, so this likely reflects a read error. The genes are TRBV7-2 and TRBJ2-7, with 14 nucleotides matching TRBD2. J gave up 3 bases and V 5 bases, and 3 bases lay outside the gene matches. This CDR3 spans 15 amino acids. Germline assignment: CDR1 SGHTA and CDR2 FQGNSA. The CDR3 protein is CASSPGLAGGYEQYL. In DNA, the CDR3 is TGTGCCAGCAGCCCAGGACTAGCGGGAGGCTACGAGCAGTACCTC.

The DNA for the CDR3 is TGTGCCTGGAGTGCACGGATGGGAGAAAAACTGTTTTTT. It is translated as CAWSARMGEKLFF. The chain has TRBV30 and TRBJ1-4; D is ambiguous. V lost 1 base and J lost 8, with 11 bases in between. Germline lookup yields CDR1 GTSNPN and CDR2 SVGIG (reference sequence). This CDR3 has 13 amino acids.

This clonotype has more than one count but fewer than ten. The rearrangement joins TRBV28 to TRBJ1-2, with 7 bases that match TRBD1. Germline CDR1 is MDHEN and CDR2 is SYDVKM. This CDR3 is 15 amino acids long. Trimming cost V 4 bases and J 1 base; bases outside gene matches: 6. The CDR3 region has the DNA TGTGCCAGCAGTTCCCACAGGGGTATTAACTATGGCTACACCTTC. Its translation is CASSSHRGINYGYTF.

The V and J genes are TRBV7-3 and TRBJ2-5, with TRBD2 matching 8 bases. The CDR3 has 17 residues. Germline CDR1 reads SGHTA; CDR2 reads FQGTGA. After removal of 5 bases from V and 2 bases from J, the junction contained 13 bases not matched to a gene. The CDR3 region has the DNA TGTGCCAGCAGCCGTTCTCCGGGACTAGTGGGACAAGAGACCCAGTACTTC. The encoded protein is CASSRSPGLVGQETQYF.

This clonotype has only a few counts. The J gene is TRBJ2-7, the V gene TRBV7-8, with D uncertain. Trimming shortened V by 5 bases and J by 0 bases, and 11 bases separated the two germline ends. The CDR3 consists of 14 residues. CDR1 is SGHVS, CDR2 FQNEAQ, per germline. CDR3 region: CASSHFISSYEQYF. In nucleotides, the CDR3 is TGTGCCAGCAGCCACTTTATTTCCTCCTACGAGCAGTACTTC.

The J gene is TRBJ1-2, the V gene TRBV4-1, with D possibly being TRBD1 (6 bases). CDR1 is MGHRA, CDR2 YSYEKL, per germline. This CDR3 region has 14 residues. Between the trimmed V and J ends, which lost 6 bases and 8 bases, there was a span of 19 bases. The CDR3 DNA reads TGCGCCAGCAGACCGGGTTGGGGGGGCGGAGGCTACACCTTC. Residues: CASRPGWGGGGYTF.

This chain uses TRBV18 with TRBJ1-3; D gene uncertain. The CDR3 contains 16 residues. Germline V lookup: CDR1 KGHSH, CDR2 LQKENI. V was trimmed by 3 bases and J by 4 bases, leaving 16 bases between them. CDR3 amino acids: CASSPNRPDQGNTIYF. As DNA, the CDR3 is TGTGCCAGCTCACCTAACCGACCGGACCAGGGAAACACCATATATTTT.

This clonotype was seen ten or more times. V gene TRBV27 combines with J gene TRBJ2-1; 9 bases are shared with TRBD2. Trimming cost V 5 bases and J 5 bases; bases outside gene matches: 16. Per the germline V gene, CDR1 is MNHEY and CDR2 is SMNVEV (reference sequence). The CDR3 spans 18 residues. CDR3 coding DNA: TGTGCCAGCAGTCGCGTGACAACCCCGGGACTAGCCAACAATGAGCAGTTCTTC. Amino acid sequence: CASSRVTTPGLANNEQFF.

A few counts support this clonotype. The chain is built from TRBV5-1 and TRBJ1-4, with D tentatively TRBD1 (6 bases). CDR3 length: 14 residues. V was pared by 4 bases and J by 4 bases, with 11 bases between. The germline gives CDR1 SGHRS, CDR2 YFSETQ. The CDR3: CASSTGAFNEKLFF. In DNA form, the CDR3 reads TGCGCCAGCAGCACGGGGGCATTTAATGAAAAACTGTTTTTT.

This clonotype was observed many times. V gene TRBV20-1 combines with J gene TRBJ2-4, with TRBD1 as a possible D gene (6 bases). The V end was cut by 6 bases, the J end by 4 bases, with 16 bases between. In germline, CDR1 is DFQATT, CDR2 SNEGSKA (reference sequence). The CDR3 sequence is 14 residues long. CDR3 bases: TGCAGTGCAAATCAGGGGCTAGAGAAAAACATTCAGTACTTC. Translation gives CSANQGLEKNIQYF.